Below are 9 T cell receptor beta chains sequenced from a single sample in a study of blood T cells in healthy people across ages. Primed by a sample-barcoded 5' primer and a J-beta primer mix, a second PCR proceeded for roughly 7 to 12 cycles. TCRdb processed the 5' RACE reads anew with MiXCR; each CDR3 protein has one entry. The data contain roughly 900,000 distinct CDR3 sequences, around 48% of them singletons. The sample comprised blood. The receptors shown here come from a man under 40 in good health.

J is TRBJ1-2 and V is TRBV7-9, with 7 positions matching TRBD1. CDR1 and CDR2 from the germline V gene are SEHNR and FQNEAQ (reference sequence). The ends lost 5 bases at V and 4 bases at J; junction bases unmatched: 10. CDR3 length: 15 amino acids. The CDR3 sequence is CASSPPGQPGYGYTF. CDR3 in DNA: TGTGCCAGCAGCCCCCCGGGACAGCCTGGCTATGGCTACACCTTC.

This clonotype showed up just a few times. J is TRBJ1-1 and V is TRBV9, with unresolved D. Germline-derived CDR1 and CDR2 are SGDLS and YYNGEE. Trimming removed 0 bases from V and 1 base from J, with 10 bases in between. The CDR3 runs to 15 residues. The chain's CDR3 is CASSVVGSKNTEAFF. The CDR3 DNA reads TGTGCCAGCAGCGTAGTGGGCAGCAAGAACACTGAAGCTTTCTTT.

V usage is TRBV12-3 or TRBV12-4 and J usage is TRBJ1-2; 8 bases line up with TRBD1. There are 15 residues in the CDR3. V shed 5 bases, J shed 8 bases, and the junction held 13 bases outside the gene matches. The CDR3, as DNA: TGTGCCAGCAGTCGTAGCAATGGACAGGGAGACGGCTACACCTTC. Amino acids: CASSRSNGQGDGYTF.

Only a few counts were recorded for this clonotype. This chain joins TRBV7-2 and TRBJ2-2; D not resolved. Trimming took off 0 bases at V and 1 base at J, with 6 bases between the two ends. Germline CDR1 reads SGHTA; CDR2 reads FQGNSA. The length of the CDR3 is 15 residues. The CDR3 coding sequence is TGTGCCAGCAGCTTAGCGCGACAGAACACCGGGGAGCTGTTTTTT. It encodes CASSLARQNTGELFF.

V gene TRBV27 combines with J gene TRBJ2-3; D gene ambiguous. The V and J ends lost 4 bases and 4 bases respectively, with 12 bases between them. The CDR3 length is 14 residues. Per the germline V gene, CDR1 is MNHEY and CDR2 is SMNVEV (reference sequence). The CDR3 loop is CASSSLLRPDTQYF. The CDR3 DNA reads TGTGCCAGCAGTTCCCTCCTGCGCCCAGATACGCAGTATTTT.

The sample holds many counts of this clonotype. This sequence joins TRBV4-1 and TRBJ2-5, with 9 bases fitting TRBD2. V was clipped by 2 bases and J by 0 bases; unmatched bases: 4. CDR1 MGHRA and CDR2 YSYEKL come from the germline V gene. This CDR3 is built from 16 residues. CDR3 residues: CASSQITSGYQETQYF. CDR3 bases: TGCGCCAGCAGCCAAATCACTAGCGGGTACCAAGAGACCCAGTACTTC.

This clonotype was counted at least ten times. The J gene is TRBJ1-2, the V gene TRBV12-3 or TRBV12-4, with a weak D call TRBD1 (5 bases). This CDR3 is 12 amino acids long. V dropped 6 bases and J dropped 6 bases, with 11 bases sitting between them. Here the CDR3 reads CASSRGTDGYTF. Written as DNA, the CDR3 is TGTGCCAGCAGCCGGGGCACTGATGGCTACACCTTC.

The chain couples TRBV4-1 to TRBJ1-1; 7 bases line up with TRBD1. V was pared by 4 bases and J by 12 bases, with 11 bases of the junction left unmatched. The CDR3 extends over 13 amino acids. Germline values: CDR1 MGHRA, CDR2 YSYEKL. As DNA, the CDR3 is TGCGCCAGCAGCCGGGGAGGACAGGCGATGTCTTTCTTT. Amino acid sequence: CASSRGGQAMSFF.

This clonotype was observed at least ten times. The genes are TRBV4-3 and TRBJ1-1; D not resolved. Germline CDR1 reads LGHNA; CDR2 reads YSLEER. The CDR3 extends over 13 amino acids. Trimming shortened V by 1 base and J by 8 bases, and 11 bases separated the two germline ends. The CDR3 region is CASSQVGGKEAFF. CDR3 nucleotides: TGCGCCAGCAGCCAAGTCGGAGGGAAGGAAGCTTTCTTT.